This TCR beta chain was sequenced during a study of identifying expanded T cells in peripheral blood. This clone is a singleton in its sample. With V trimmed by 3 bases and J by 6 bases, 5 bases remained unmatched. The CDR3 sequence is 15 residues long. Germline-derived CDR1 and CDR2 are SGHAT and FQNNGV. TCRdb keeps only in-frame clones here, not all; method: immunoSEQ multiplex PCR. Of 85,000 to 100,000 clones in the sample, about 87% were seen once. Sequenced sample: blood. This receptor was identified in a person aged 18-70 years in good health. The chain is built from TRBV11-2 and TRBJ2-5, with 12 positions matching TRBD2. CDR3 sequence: CASSFSSGGGQTQYF. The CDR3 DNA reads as TGTGCCAGCAGCTTTTCTAGCGGGGGGGGACAGACCCAGTACTTC.